This TCR beta chain was sequenced during a study of shared clonotypes between healthy human individuals (TCRdb year 2020). About the study as a whole: The cohort comprised two women and three men aged 18 to 49 years. For each donor, three plates each were used for CD4 naive and CD4 memory, two plates were used for CD8 naive, and one plate was used for CD8 memory. Different laboratories and diverse techniques were used to prepare libraries and sequence TCR repertoires, to increase sequencing depth and limit assay-specific biases. To estimate repertoire size and how much clonotypes are shared between individuals, the study performed deep sequencing of blood TCR repertoires from five healthy adults. Between about 0.8 and 9.5 billion PBMCs per donor were obtained by leukapheresis.

TCR CDR3 regions were amplified from genomic DNA by multiplex PCR using the deep immunoSEQ assay. Extracted genomic DNA from each cell subset was spread evenly across all wells of several immunoSEQ 96-well plates, with each plate serving as a replicate. For sorted subsets, 150 to 200 ng genomic DNA, equal to about 30,000 T cell genomes, was loaded into each replicate PCR. Purified libraries were quantified with a Qubit 3.0 fluorometer, sized on a Bioanalyzer 2100, and re-quantified with the KAPA Library Quantification kit. Every immunoSEQ 96-well plate was sequenced on a dedicated single-read 150-cycle Illumina NextSeq 550 flow cell. The authors' analysis ran thus. Because only junctional sequences without quality scores were contained in the immunoSEQ output, filtering matching that applied to full-length reads could not be performed. To assign V/J genes and CDR3, sequences were annotated against IMGT germline references using PyIR, a Python wrapper for IgBLAST v1.9. Any read was removed if the V/J assignment was weak (E-value above 1e-6), the CDR3 was missing, or the read contained stop codons, out-of-frame junctions, or ambiguous translated residues. A V3J clonotype was defined by an identical inferred V gene, J gene, and CDR3 amino acid sequence. Percentage overlap between repertoires was calculated by dividing the number of shared unique clonotypes by the size of the smaller repertoire. RTK rarefaction, the Chao1 estimator, and Recon v2.1 estimates of unobserved clonotypes were used to assess repertoire richness. OLGA was used to compute generation probabilities for all TCRbeta clonotypes that the gDNA method yielded from a handful of donors. Imported from immuneACCESS, the table was reduced by TCRdb to in-frame sequences with V and J called. These copies leave out some clones; in studies compared against another copy, an unresolved V gene accounts for under half, and the cause of the remainder is not known. The DNA was the basis for D and trimming; V, J and clone size are from that table. This sample has approximately 1.5 million clones in its table, and approximately 98% of those were observed once. Together, the top ten hold 0.45% of the sample.

What the study reported, not specific to this receptor: Because the study included a small number of donors, the genetic and exposure-history diversity represented was limited. Rarefaction of sorted-subset datasets indicated incomplete sequencing despite the large sequencing depth. Only blood was sampled, and tissue TCR repertoires likely differ from those in blood. Compared with non-shared clonotypes, clonotypes shared by all four sorted-subset donors had higher generation probabilities. Naive subsets generally had larger estimated clonotype richness than memory subsets. When a handful of donors were compared, the shared fraction of clonotypes was 5% to 6.5% for naive CD4, about 4% for naive CD8, roughly 2.5% for memory CD4, and around 0.4% for memory CD8. Pairwise subsampling led to the expectation that sequencing depth would affect the degree of clonotype sharing among donors.

Healthy HIV-negative adults with no recently reported acute infections or vaccinations were included as donors. Every donor was a Caucasian adult living in Nashville, Tennessee, USA. CD4+ T cells were enriched by magnetic negative selection; naive cells were then positively selected on CD45RA, and the negative fraction formed the memory subset. After blood collection by leukapheresis, PBMCs were isolated using Ficoll-Histopaque density gradient centrifugation and then cryopreserved in the vapor phase of liquid nitrogen. Analytical flow cytometry was used to check the purity and quantity of every magnetically sorted T cell population. Genomic DNA was isolated from every sorted fraction and measured by UV absorbance on a Nanodrop 2000c. Trimming costs V 1 base and J 2 bases, and their ends lie 13 bases apart. Spanning cysteine to phenylalanine, the CDR3 consists of 16 amino acids. Only the CDR3 portion is preserved as DNA: 48 bases, with reading frame beginning at the first base. In the germline V gene, CDR1 corresponds to KGHSH and CDR2 to LQKENI.

For this clone: The target of this receptor is not known. No quality values exist for individual bases; no much larger clone is one base distant.

The material sequenced was naive CD4+ T cells sorted from blood. The intended sense of this specimen's cell subset or site label: CD45RA+ positively selected. The receptor was derived from a young man in good health. The chain was built from TRBV18 and TRBJ2-3; the D element might be TRBD1 or TRBD2, as each aligns at 5 bases. The DNA sequence reads TGTGCCAGCTCACCACTTAATGCAGGGACCACAGATACGCAGTATTTT. Translation gives CASSPLNAGTTDTQYF.